The following is a TCR beta chain sequence with its context. Its specificity is unknown. This sample was included in a study of shared clonotypes between healthy human individuals. Study-wide context: The study enrolled two women and a few men aged 18 to 49. Study outcomes and limitations: Donors were few, which limited the genetic and exposure-history diversity represented. Rarefaction showed sorted-subset sequencing was incomplete despite large depth.

Germline CDR1 is SGHRS and CDR2 is YFSETQ. The CDR3 sequence is 16 residues long. V lost 4 bases and J lost 4; bases outside the gene matches: 11. Clones were read by immunoSEQ multiplex PCR, and TCRdb kept only the in-frame ones, dropping some. The sample lists about 2.4 million clones, roughly 93% occurring once. This chain uses TRBV5-1 with TRBJ2-5; 9 bases are shared with TRBD2. The sequence derives from a man between 18 and 29 years old in good health. Some clones in this sample may be carry-over from other donors' samples. The sequenced sample consisted of naive CD4+ T cells from PBMCs. Subset specified: CD45RA+ positively selected. For the CDR3, the DNA is TGCGCCAGCAGCCCATTCGCCCTAGCGGGAACAGAGACCCAGTACTTC. Residues: CASSPFALAGTETQYF. Full variable domain (missing parts from reference TRBV5-1 and TRBJ2-5): KAGVTQTPRYLIKTRGQQVTLSCSPISGHRSVSWYQQTPGQGLQFLFEYFSETQRNKGNFPGRFSGRQFSNSRSEMNVSTLELGDSALYLCASSPFALAGTETQYFGPGTRLLVL.